The clone carrying this TCR beta chain was recorded many times. Its antigen is unknown. This entry comes from a study of human T cells and chemical hapten exposure. The overall study: Upper back patch tests used 0.01% DPC, scored after 6 days.

Points from the study as a whole: DPC sensitization left the count of TCRs above 1 in 1000 unchanged. Among expanded TCRs, significantly more large CDR3 similarity clusters formed than among controls.

During construction of the library, unique molecular identifiers were attached to individual cDNA molecules for quantitative, reproducible TCR counting. TCRdb ran MiXCR on the RACE reads and lists one entry per CDR3 protein. The sample shows 80,000 to 100,000 distinct CDR3 sequences, 7% to 8% of them seen only once. As to time point: patch test 1, 2 weeks after DPC sensitization. The sample's treatment: therapeutic diphenylcyclopropenone sensitization with weekly scalp DPC. This specimen was whole blood, taken in connection with sensitization to the hapten diphenylcyclopropenone (DPC). This receptor was obtained from a woman between 25 and 40 years old with alopecia areata. Some clones in this sample may be carry-over from other donors' samples.

The CDR3, as DNA: TGTGCCAGCAGCTTATTGGCGGGGGGCCCCTACAATGAGCAGTTCTTC. It specifies CASSLLAGGPYNEQFF. The chain employs TRBV11-2 and TRBJ2-1; 8 bases fit TRBD2. This CDR3 has 16 residues. Per the germline V gene, CDR1 is SGHAT and CDR2 is FQNNGV. The trim removed 2 bases at V and 2 bases at J, leaving 5 bases unmatched.